Following are 12 T cell receptor beta chains from one sample sequenced in a study of blood T cell repertoires in COVID-19. Generated by immunoSEQ multiplex PCR, the TCRdb table keeps only in-frame clones and is missing some. The sample shows 150,000 or so clones, 80% to 90% of them seen only once. The sample comprised peripheral blood. These receptors all come from a woman between 35 and 50 years old with acute or convalescent COVID-19.

CDR3 sequence (DNA): TGTGCCAGCAACTTAAGGGGAGAGACCCAGTACTTC. This sequence encodes CASNLRGETQYF. This chain connects TRBV5-4 to TRBJ2-5, with a weak D call TRBD1 (5 bases). The CDR3 has 12 amino acids. V was pared by 6 bases and J by 4 bases, with 10 bases between. Germline assignment: CDR1 SGHNT and CDR2 YYREEE (reference sequence).

The rearrangement uses TRBV19 and TRBJ2-1; D possibly corresponds to TRBD1 (6 bases). The CDR3 extends over 13 amino acids. The germline V gene has CDR1 LNHDA and CDR2 SQIVND (reference sequence). V gave up 7 bases and J gave up 4 bases, with 11 bases separating them. CDR3 nucleotides: TGTGCCAGTACCAGGGGTTGGTACAATGAGCAGTTCTTC. It is translated as CASTRGWYNEQFF.

V gene TRBV4-1 combines with J gene TRBJ2-1; unclear D gene. The V and J ends lost 7 bases and 5 bases respectively, with 18 bases between them. This CDR3 is 15 amino acids long. Germline-derived CDR1 and CDR2 are MGHRA and YSYEKL. The CDR3 protein is CASNRVYLPHNEQFF. The CDR3 nucleotides are TGCGCCAGCAATCGGGTCTACCTACCACACAATGAGCAGTTCTTC.

The rearrangement uses TRBV4-1 and TRBJ2-1; 7 bases align to TRBD1. V shed 0 bases and J 4 bases; nucleotides not matched to a gene: 6. CDR3 length: 16 amino acids. From germline, CDR1 is MGHRA and CDR2 YSYEKL. The CDR3 protein is CASSQDSRGKYNEQFF. The CDR3 bases are TGCGCCAGCAGCCAAGATTCCAGGGGGAAGTACAATGAGCAGTTCTTC.

The chain has TRBV27 and TRBJ2-3; D uncertain. The CDR3 runs to 15 residues. Germline V gives CDR1 MNHEY, CDR2 SMNVEV (reference sequence). Trimming took off 4 bases at V and 0 bases at J, with 11 bases between the two ends. CDR3 bases: TGTGCCAGCAGTTGGCAAATGACTAGCACAGATACGCAGTATTTT. It is translated as CASSWQMTSTDTQYF.

The CDR3 region has the DNA TGCGCCAGCAGTGATGGGACTACCTCTGGCGAGCAGTACTTC. It codes for CASSDGTTSGEQYF. The chain has TRBV10-1 and TRBJ2-7; 7 bases fit TRBD2. The CDR3 has 14 residues. The germline gives CDR1 WNHNN, CDR2 SYGVQD (reference sequence). With 3 bases clipped from V and 6 bases from J, the junction kept 8 bases outside the gene matches.

This chain uses TRBV27 with TRBJ2-2; D gene unclear. Germline V gene lookup returns CDR1 MNHEY and CDR2 SMNVEV (reference sequence). The CDR3 is 12 amino acids. V was shortened by 7 bases and J by 2 bases, with 5 bases between the two germline ends. CDR3 amino acids: CASTDNTGELFF. DNA for the CDR3: TGTGCCAGCACAGATAACACCGGGGAGCTGTTTTTT.

The V call is TRBV6-5, the J call TRBJ1-1; tentatively, D is TRBD1 (6 bases). This CDR3 has 14 amino acids. Per germline, CDR1 MNHEY and CDR2 SVGAGI. Trimming took off 6 bases at V and 5 bases at J, with 16 bases between the two ends. The CDR3 region is CASRNRHRGTEAFF. CDR3 coding DNA: TGTGCCAGCAGAAACCGACATAGGGGGACTGAAGCTTTCTTT.

The rearrangement joins TRBV6-5 to TRBJ1-2; D might be TRBD1 (5 bases). The CDR3 is 14 amino acids. The V and J ends lost 3 bases and 7 bases respectively, with 15 bases between them. Germline V gives CDR1 MNHEY, CDR2 SVGAGI. The CDR3 loop reads CASSYLGGLSGYTF. Here the CDR3 DNA reads TGTGCCAGCAGTTATCTCGGGGGTCTGAGTGGCTACACCTTC.

V gene TRBV6-5 combines with J gene TRBJ2-1, with D possibly matching TRBD1 (6 bases). Germline V lookup: CDR1 MNHEY, CDR2 SVGAGI. This CDR3 has 13 residues. V was clipped by 4 bases and J by 5 bases, with 9 bases between them. As DNA, the CDR3 is TGTGCCAGCAGTTCGCCAGGGGACAATGAGCAGTTCTTC. Encoded protein: CASSSPGDNEQFF.

This chain joins TRBV7-3 and TRBJ1-4; no definite D call. The CDR3 sequence is 14 residues long. Trimming cost V 2 bases and J 3 bases, with 7 bases left between them. Per germline, CDR1 SGHTA and CDR2 FQGTGA. CDR3 sequence reads: CASSLSRANEKLFF. Written as DNA, the CDR3 is TGTGCCAGCAGCTTATCCCGGGCTAATGAAAAACTGTTTTTT.

The rearrangement uses TRBV5-1 and TRBJ2-5; 10 bases match TRBD2. Trimming removed 0 bases from V and 5 bases from J; junction bases left unmatched: 4. Germline V gene lookup returns CDR1 SGHRS and CDR2 YFSETQ. This CDR3 has 15 amino acids. CDR3 nucleotide sequence: TGCGCCAGCAGCTTGGAGCGGGGGGGCAGTGAGACCCAGTACTTC. Translation gives CASSLERGGSETQYF.